The 21 T cell receptor beta chains given below trace back to one sample, sequenced in a study of cytomegalovirus exposure and HLA in healthy donors (dated by TCRdb to 2017 to 2019). Library preparation used the immunoSEQ multiplex PCR assay. A mixture of 60 forward primers for TCR Vbeta segments and 13 reverse primers for TCR Jbeta segments was used in the multiplex PCR. TCRdb provides this immuneACCESS table in a form limited to in-frame rearrangements. Some clones are lacking; in checked studies, under half of them reflect an unresolved V gene, and why the rest are absent is not known. This sample comprises 90,000 to 120,000 clones, over 60% of them detected only once. 4.2% of the sample comes from the top ten. Sequenced input: PBMCs. These receptors all come from a male donor in good health and CMV-seronegative.

This chain joins TRBV5-1 and TRBJ2-2; 7 bases map to TRBD2. V lost 4 bases and J lost 1; bases outside the gene matches: 7. Per germline, CDR1 SGHRS and CDR2 YFSETQ. The CDR3 is made up of 16 amino acids. The CDR3: CASSPTRGVNTGELFF. The CDR3 DNA reads TGCGCCAGCAGCCCCACTCGGGGGGTGAACACCGGGGAGCTGTTTTTT.

Only a few counts were recorded for this clone. The chain is built from TRBV30 and TRBJ2-7; 10 bases line up with TRBD1. Germline CDR1 is GTSNPN and CDR2 is SVGIG (reference sequence). Losses at the gene ends were 7 bases for V and 2 bases for J; bases not matched to a gene: 2. The CDR3 totals 12 residues. CDR3 protein: CAFGTGAYEQYF. CDR3 bases: TGTGCCTTCGGGACAGGGGCCTACGAGCAGTACTTC.

This clone is categorized as large (0.1 to 1%). The V gene is TRBV7-9, the J gene TRBJ1-2, with 8 bases aligning to TRBD1. CDR1 and CDR2 (germline): SEHNR, FQNEAQ (reference sequence). The V gene end was trimmed by 3 bases and the J gene end by 2 bases; junction bases not matched to a gene: 5. The CDR3 has 15 amino acids. In DNA, the CDR3 is TGTGCCAGCAGCTTGCCGGGACAGGAGAACTATGGCTACACCTTC. Amino acid sequence: CASSLPGQENYGYTF.

V usage is TRBV6-1 and J usage is TRBJ1-5, with 8 bases identical to TRBD1. The ends lost 4 bases at V and 5 bases at J; junction bases unmatched: 7. Germline V gene data show CDR1 as MNHNS and CDR2 as SASEGT. The CDR3 has 15 amino acids. In DNA, the CDR3 is TGTGCCAGCAGTGCCCGGACAGGGAAAGATCAGCCCCAGCATTTT. Its translation: CASSARTGKDQPQHF.

The chain carries TRBV6-1 and TRBJ2-7; 8 nucleotides align to TRBD2. This CDR3 region has 14 residues. From germline, CDR1 is MNHNS and CDR2 SASEGT. The J segment lost 4 bases and the V segment lost 10 bases, leaving 12 bases of the junction unmatched. This CDR3 is CATLRGAGGYEQYF. Here the CDR3 DNA reads TGTGCCACCCTACGAGGGGCGGGAGGATACGAGCAGTACTTC.

V and J are TRBV6-1 and TRBJ2-7; perhaps TRBD1 as D (6 bases). The V gene's germline CDR1 is MNHNS and CDR2 SASEGT. Trimming cost V 6 bases and J 6 bases, with 6 bases left between them. CDR3 length: 10 residues. CDR3 DNA: TGTGCCAGCAGACAGGGCGAGCAGTACTTC. It encodes CASRQGEQYF.

The chain carries TRBV18 and TRBJ2-1, with TRBD2 as a possible D gene (6 bases). Trimming took 6 bases from V and 4 from J, leaving 16 bases between them. CDR3 length equals 15 residues. Per the germline V gene, CDR1 is KGHSH and CDR2 is LQKENI. The CDR3 region is CASSPGVADYNEQFF. The CDR3 region has the DNA TGTGCCAGCTCCCCGGGGGTAGCGGATTACAATGAGCAGTTCTTC.

The chain has TRBV5-1 and TRBJ1-5, with 8 bases fitting TRBD1. There are 15 residues in the CDR3. The trim removed 4 bases at V and 1 base at J, leaving 4 bases unmatched. CDR1 and CDR2 from the germline V gene are SGHRS and YFSETQ. CDR3 protein: CASSLTGDSNQPQHF. CDR3 sequence (DNA): TGCGCCAGCAGCCTGACAGGGGACAGCAATCAGCCCCAGCATTTT.

The chain is built from TRBV7-9 and TRBJ2-6; TRBD1 matches 11 bases. CDR1 is SEHNR, CDR2 FQNEAQ, per germline (reference sequence). The CDR3 runs 18 residues. V lost 3 bases to trimming and J lost 1 base; unmatched junction nucleotides: 5. CDR3 nucleotides: TGTGCCAGCAGCTTCCGGGACAGGGGGTTATCTGGGGCCAACGTCCTGACTTTC. Translated, it gives CASSFRDRGLSGANVLTF.

The V and J genes are TRBV6-5 and TRBJ1-2; a weak D match, TRBD1 (5 bases). V lost 6 bases, J lost 8 bases, and 13 bases lay in between. Looked up from germline, CDR1 is MNHEY and CDR2 is SVGAGI. This CDR3 spans 12 amino acids. CDR3 protein: CASRFRGGGYTF. CDR3 bases: TGTGCCAGCAGGTTCCGGGGGGGAGGCTACACCTTC.

The rearrangement uses TRBV4-2 and TRBJ2-1, with D possibly being TRBD2 (5 bases). The CDR3 runs 18 residues. V was trimmed by 0 bases and J by 3 bases, leaving 18 bases between them. Germline CDR1 LGHNA, CDR2 YNFKEQ. The CDR3 DNA sequence: TGTGCCAGCAGCCAAGAATCCCCCGACGGGGTTGTCTACAATGAGCAGTTCTTC. Translating gives CASSQESPDGVVYNEQFF.

The chain combines TRBV2 with TRBJ2-3, with 10 bases that match TRBD2. Germline V lookup: CDR1 SNHLY, CDR2 FYNNEI. The CDR3 has 17 residues. Unmatched junction bases numbered 9, after V lost 5 bases and J lost 1 base. The CDR3 DNA sequence: TGTGCCAGCAGTCCTAGCGGGGGCAGCCGGGGCACAGATACGCAGTATTTT. It is translated as CASSPSGGSRGTDTQYF.

The V call is TRBV7-3, the J call TRBJ2-3, with TRBD2 matching 14 bases. The length of the CDR3 is 16 residues. Germline V lookup: CDR1 SGHTA, CDR2 FQGTGA. Unmatched junction bases numbered 5, after V lost 5 bases and J lost 4 bases. Written as DNA, the CDR3 is TGTGCCAGCAGCCCTGGGACTAGCGGGAGTTCAGATACGCAGTATTTT. Encoded protein: CASSPGTSGSSDTQYF.

This chain joins TRBV27 and TRBJ1-1; the D gene is possibly TRBD1 (6 bases). The CDR3 runs 13 residues. The ends were cut back, 4 bases at V and 5 bases at J, with 11 bases in the middle. Germline CDR1 MNHEY, CDR2 SMNVEV (reference sequence). The CDR3 region is CASSWGPGTEAFF. The CDR3 region has the DNA TGTGCCAGCAGTTGGGGGCCGGGGACTGAAGCTTTCTTT.

The chain is built from TRBV5-4 and TRBJ1-4, with D unclear. The germline CDR1 and CDR2 sequences are SGHNT and YYREEE (reference sequence). This CDR3 is built from 16 residues. Trimming cost V 0 bases and J 2 bases, with 11 bases left between them. In DNA form, the CDR3 reads TGTGCCAGCAGCTTGGAAGGGAGCGGGACTAATGAAAAACTGTTTTTT. Its translation: CASSLEGSGTNEKLFF.

V gene TRBV5-5 combines with J gene TRBJ1-2; D is possibly TRBD1 (6 bases). The ends were cut back, 1 base at V and 8 bases at J, with 15 bases in the middle. Germline V lookup: CDR1 SGHKS, CDR2 YYEKEE (reference sequence). The CDR3 extends over 14 amino acids. DNA for the CDR3: TGTGCCAGCAGCTTGAGCCAGGGGAATCGAGGCTACACCTTC. The encoded protein is CASSLSQGNRGYTF.

This sequence joins TRBV27 and TRBJ2-7; 8 bases are a match to TRBD1. The length of the CDR3 is 15 residues. Germline loops: CDR1 MNHEY, CDR2 SMNVEV (reference sequence). J lost 2 bases, V lost 5 bases, and 8 bases had no gene match. CDR3 residues: CASSMTGAVPYEQYF. The CDR3 DNA is TGTGCCAGCAGTATGACAGGGGCGGTCCCCTACGAGCAGTACTTC.

This clone appeared a few times. The chain carries TRBV7-9 and TRBJ2-7, with D hard to call. This CDR3 is 15 amino acids long. Between the trimmed V and J ends, which lost 5 bases and 4 bases, there was a span of 18 bases. Germline CDR1 reads SEHNR; CDR2 reads FQNEAQ (reference sequence). CDR3 loop: CASSPPSGSSYEQYF. CDR3 coding DNA: TGTGCCAGCAGCCCCCCCTCAGGCAGCTCGTACGAGCAGTACTTC.

V and J are TRBV15 and TRBJ2-5; perhaps TRBD2 as D (7 bases). The V gene lost 0 bases and the J gene lost 5 bases, with 10 bases spanning the gap. The germline gives CDR1 LNHNV, CDR2 YYDKDF (reference sequence). The CDR3 is 14 residues long. The CDR3 protein is CATSRDGRGETQYF. CDR3 nucleotides: TGTGCCACCAGCAGAGATGGGAGGGGGGAGACCCAGTACTTC.

J is TRBJ2-4 and V is TRBV5-1, with TRBD2 identical over 10 bases. The ends lost 0 bases at V and 8 bases at J; junction bases unmatched: 2. CDR1 SGHRS and CDR2 YFSETQ come from the germline V gene. The CDR3 runs to 14 residues. The CDR3 DNA sequence: TGCGCCAGCAGCTTGGCTAGCGGGAGTGACATTCAGTACTTC. Translated: CASSLASGSDIQYF.

The chain recombines TRBV29-1 with TRBJ2-1, with D maybe TRBD2 (6 bases). The germline V gene has CDR1 SQVTM and CDR2 ANQGSEA. Trimming shortened V by 3 bases and J by 7 bases, and 13 bases separated the two germline ends. This CDR3 comprises 13 residues. CDR3 DNA: TGCAGCGTTGAGGGGGAGGTTATAAATGAGCAGTTCTTC. It specifies CSVEGEVINEQFF.